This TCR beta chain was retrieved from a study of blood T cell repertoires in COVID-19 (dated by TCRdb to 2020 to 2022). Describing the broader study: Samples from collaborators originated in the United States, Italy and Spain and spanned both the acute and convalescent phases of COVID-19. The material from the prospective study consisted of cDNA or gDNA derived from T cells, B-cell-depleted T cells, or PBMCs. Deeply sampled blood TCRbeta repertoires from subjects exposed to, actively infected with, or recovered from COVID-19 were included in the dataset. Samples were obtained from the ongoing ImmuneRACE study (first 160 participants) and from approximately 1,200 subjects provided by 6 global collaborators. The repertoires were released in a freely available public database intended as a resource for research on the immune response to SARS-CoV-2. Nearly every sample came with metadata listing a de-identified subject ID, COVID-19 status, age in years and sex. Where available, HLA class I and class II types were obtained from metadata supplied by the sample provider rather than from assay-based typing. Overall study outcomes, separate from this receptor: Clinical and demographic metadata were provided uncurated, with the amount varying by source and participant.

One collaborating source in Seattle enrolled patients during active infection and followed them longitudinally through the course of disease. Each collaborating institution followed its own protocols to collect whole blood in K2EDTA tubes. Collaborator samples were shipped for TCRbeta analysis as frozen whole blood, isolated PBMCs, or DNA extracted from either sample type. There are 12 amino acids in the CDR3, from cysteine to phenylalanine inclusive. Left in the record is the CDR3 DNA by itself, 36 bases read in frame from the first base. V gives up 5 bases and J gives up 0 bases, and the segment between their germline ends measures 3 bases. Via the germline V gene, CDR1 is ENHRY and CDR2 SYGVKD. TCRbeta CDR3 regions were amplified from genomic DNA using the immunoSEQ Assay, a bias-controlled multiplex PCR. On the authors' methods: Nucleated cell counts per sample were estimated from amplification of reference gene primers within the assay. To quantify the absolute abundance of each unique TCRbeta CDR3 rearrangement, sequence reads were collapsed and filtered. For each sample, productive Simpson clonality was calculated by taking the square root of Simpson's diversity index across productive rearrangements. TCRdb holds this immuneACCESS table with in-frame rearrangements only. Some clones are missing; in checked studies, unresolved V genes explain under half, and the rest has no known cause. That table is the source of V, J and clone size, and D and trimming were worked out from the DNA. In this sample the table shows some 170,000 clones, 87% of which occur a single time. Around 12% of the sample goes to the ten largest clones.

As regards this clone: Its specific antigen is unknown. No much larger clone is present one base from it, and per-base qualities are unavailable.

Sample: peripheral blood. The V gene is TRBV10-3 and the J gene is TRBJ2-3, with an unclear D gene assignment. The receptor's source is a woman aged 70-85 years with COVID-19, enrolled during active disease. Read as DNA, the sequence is TGTGCCATCAGTATAAGCACAGATACGCAGTATTTT. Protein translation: CAISISTDTQYF.